This TCR beta chain is from a study of Graves' ophthalmopathy and Graves' hyperthyroidism. This CDR3 region has 14 residues. Germline CDR1 and CDR2: MNHNS and SASEGT. Trimming shortened V by 8 bases and J by 0 bases, and 14 bases separated the two germline ends. This clonotype was detected many times. CDR3 regions of TCR beta were amplified from RNA transcripts. HTBI-primed RT-PCR formed the first round, and a multiplex PCR formed the second. TCRdb re-called the multiplex PCR reads with MiXCR, one entry per CDR3 protein. The table lists about 1.2 million distinct CDR3 sequences, about two fifths of them singletons.

Sequencing used peripheral blood or thyroid tissue (not recorded which). The chain carries TRBV6-1 and TRBJ2-7; a possible D gene is TRBD2 (5 bases). The TCR was taken from an adult man with Graves' hyperthyroidism. CDR3 in DNA: TGTGCCAGCGTCGGGGATTACCTCTCCTACGAGCAGTACTTC. Translation: CASVGDYLSYEQYF.